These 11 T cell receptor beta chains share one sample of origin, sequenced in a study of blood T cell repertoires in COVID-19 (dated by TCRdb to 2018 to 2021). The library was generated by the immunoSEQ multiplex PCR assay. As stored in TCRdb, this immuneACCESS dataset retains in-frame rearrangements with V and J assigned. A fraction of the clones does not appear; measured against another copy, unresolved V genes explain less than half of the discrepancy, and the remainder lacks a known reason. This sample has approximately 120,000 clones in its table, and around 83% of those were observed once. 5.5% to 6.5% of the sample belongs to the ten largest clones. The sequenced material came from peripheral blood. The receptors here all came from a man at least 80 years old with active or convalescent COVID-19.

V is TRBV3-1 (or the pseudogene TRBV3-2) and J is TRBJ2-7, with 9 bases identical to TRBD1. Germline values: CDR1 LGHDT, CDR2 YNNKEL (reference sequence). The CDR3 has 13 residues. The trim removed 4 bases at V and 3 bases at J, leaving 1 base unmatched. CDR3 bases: TGTGCCAGCAGCCCGACAGGGGGCTACGAGCAGTACTTC. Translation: CASSPTGGYEQYF.

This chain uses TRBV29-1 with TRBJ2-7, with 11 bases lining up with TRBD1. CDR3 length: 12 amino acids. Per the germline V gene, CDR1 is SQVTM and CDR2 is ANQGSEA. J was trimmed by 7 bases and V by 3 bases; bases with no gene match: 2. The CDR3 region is CSVDGQGAEQYF. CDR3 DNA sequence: TGCAGCGTTGATGGACAGGGGGCAGAGCAGTACTTC.

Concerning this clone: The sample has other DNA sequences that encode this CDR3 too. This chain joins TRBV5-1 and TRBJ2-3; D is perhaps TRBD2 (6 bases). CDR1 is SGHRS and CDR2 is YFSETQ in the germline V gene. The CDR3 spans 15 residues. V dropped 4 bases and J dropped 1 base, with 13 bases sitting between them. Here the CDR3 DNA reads TGCGCCAGCAGCCCCTCCTCGGGGGGCACAGATACGCAGTATTTT. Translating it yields CASSPSSGGTDTQYF.

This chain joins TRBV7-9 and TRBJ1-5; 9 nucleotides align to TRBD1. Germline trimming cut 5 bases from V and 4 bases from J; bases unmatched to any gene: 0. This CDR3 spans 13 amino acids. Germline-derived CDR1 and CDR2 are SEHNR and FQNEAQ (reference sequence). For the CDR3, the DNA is TGTGCCAGCAGCGGGACAGGGAATCAGCCCCAGCATTTT. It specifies CASSGTGNQPQHF.

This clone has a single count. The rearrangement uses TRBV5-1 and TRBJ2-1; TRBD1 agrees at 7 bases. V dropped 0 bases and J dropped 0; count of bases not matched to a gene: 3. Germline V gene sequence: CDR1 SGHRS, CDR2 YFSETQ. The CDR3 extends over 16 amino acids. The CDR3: CASSLGQGFSYNEQFF. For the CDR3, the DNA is TGCGCCAGCAGCTTGGGACAGGGCTTCTCCTACAATGAGCAGTTCTTC.

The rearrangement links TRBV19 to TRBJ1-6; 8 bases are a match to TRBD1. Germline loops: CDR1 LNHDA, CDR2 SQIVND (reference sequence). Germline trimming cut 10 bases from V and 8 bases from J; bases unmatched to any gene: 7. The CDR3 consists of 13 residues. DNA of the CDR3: TGTGCCACCCGAGGACAGGGTGATTCACCCCTCCACTTT. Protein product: CATRGQGDSPLHF.

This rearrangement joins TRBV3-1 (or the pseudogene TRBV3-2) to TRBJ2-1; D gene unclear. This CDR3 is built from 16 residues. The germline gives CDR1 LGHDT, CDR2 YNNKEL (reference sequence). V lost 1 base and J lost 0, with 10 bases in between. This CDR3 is CASSQVSTTSYNEQFF. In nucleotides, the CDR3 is TGTGCCAGCAGCCAAGTATCTACTACCTCCTACAATGAGCAGTTCTTC.

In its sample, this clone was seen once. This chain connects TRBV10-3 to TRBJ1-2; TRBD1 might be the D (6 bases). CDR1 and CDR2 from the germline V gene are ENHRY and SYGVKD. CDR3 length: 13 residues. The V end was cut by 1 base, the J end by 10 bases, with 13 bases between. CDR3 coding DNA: TGTGCCATCAGTGAGTATGGACAGCAGGACTACACCTTC. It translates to CAISEYGQQDYTF.

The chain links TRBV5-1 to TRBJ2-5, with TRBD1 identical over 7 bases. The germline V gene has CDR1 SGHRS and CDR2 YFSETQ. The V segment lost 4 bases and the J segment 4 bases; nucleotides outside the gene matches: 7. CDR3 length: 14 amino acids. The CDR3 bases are TGCGCCAGCAGCCAACGGACAGGAGTAGAGACCCAGTACTTC. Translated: CASSQRTGVETQYF.

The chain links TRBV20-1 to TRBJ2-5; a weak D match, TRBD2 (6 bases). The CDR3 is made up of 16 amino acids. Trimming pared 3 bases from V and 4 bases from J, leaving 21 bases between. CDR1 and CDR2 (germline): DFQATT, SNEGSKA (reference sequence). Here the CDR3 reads CSASSETSPAGETQYF. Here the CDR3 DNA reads TGCAGTGCTAGTTCCGAGACCTCTCCAGCGGGAGAGACCCAGTACTTC.

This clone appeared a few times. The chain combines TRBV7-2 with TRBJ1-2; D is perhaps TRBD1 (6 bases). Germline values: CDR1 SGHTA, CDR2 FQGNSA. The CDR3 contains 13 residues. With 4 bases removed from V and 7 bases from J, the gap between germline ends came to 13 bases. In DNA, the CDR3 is TGTGCCAGCAGCTCCCGGGGGGCTGGTGGCTACACCTTC. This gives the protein CASSSRGAGGYTF.